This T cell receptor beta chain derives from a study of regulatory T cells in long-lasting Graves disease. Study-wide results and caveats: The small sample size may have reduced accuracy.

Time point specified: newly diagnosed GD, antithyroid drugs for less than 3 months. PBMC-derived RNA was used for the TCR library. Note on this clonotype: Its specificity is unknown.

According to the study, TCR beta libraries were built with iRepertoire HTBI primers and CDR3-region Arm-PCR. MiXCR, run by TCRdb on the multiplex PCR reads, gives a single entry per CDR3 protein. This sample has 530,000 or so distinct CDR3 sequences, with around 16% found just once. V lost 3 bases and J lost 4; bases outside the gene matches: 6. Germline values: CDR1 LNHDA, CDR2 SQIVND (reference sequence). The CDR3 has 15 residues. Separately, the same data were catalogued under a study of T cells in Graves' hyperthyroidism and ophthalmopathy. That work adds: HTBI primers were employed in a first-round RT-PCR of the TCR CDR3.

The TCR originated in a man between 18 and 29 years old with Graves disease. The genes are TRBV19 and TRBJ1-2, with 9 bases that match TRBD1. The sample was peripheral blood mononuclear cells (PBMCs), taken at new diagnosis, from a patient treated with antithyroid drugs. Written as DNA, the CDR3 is TGTGCCAGTAGTATTTCGACAGGGGGGGCCTATGGCTACACCTTC. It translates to CASSISTGGAYGYTF. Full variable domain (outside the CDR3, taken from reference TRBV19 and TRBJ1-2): DGGITQSPKYLFRKEGQNVTLSCEQNLNHDAMYWYRQDPGQGLRLIYYSQIVNDFQKGDIAEGYSVSREKKESFPLTVTSAQKNPTAFYLCASSISTGGAYGYTFGSGTRLTVV.